A selection of T cell receptor beta chains follows, all from one sample in a study of cytomegalovirus exposure and HLA in healthy donors. The repertoire was sequenced with immunoSEQ multiplex PCR; TCRdb's copy has only in-frame clones and lacks some. The table records 250,000 or so clones, about 90% of them present only once. The sequencing sample was made of PBMCs. These receptors all come from a man aged 18 to 29 in good health and CMV-seropositive. The CDR3 runs from the conserved cysteine through the conserved F or W. A D gene is named only where the DNA matches it firmly. Only part of the rows carry a size: once, few, many, or a class if the clone is expanded.

clone_size d_call j_call cdr3_length v_call cdr3_aa cdr3_nt
- - TRBJ2-7 14 TRBV10-1 CASSEWATGNEQYF TGCGCCAGCAGTGAGTGGGCCACGGGCAACGAGCAGTACTTC
- - TRBJ2-7 17 TRBV14 CASSQDWASEGSYEQYF TGTGCCAGCAGCCAAGATTGGGCTAGCGAGGGCTCCTACGAGCAGTACTTC
- TRBD2 TRBJ2-3 15 TRBV5-4 CASSLPGGPGDTQYF TGTGCCAGCAGCTTGCCGGGAGGGCCCGGGGATACGCAGTATTTT
- - TRBJ1-5 15 TRBV7-2 CASSLGGAGNQPQHF TGTGCCAGCAGCTTAGGGGGCGCGGGCAATCAGCCCCAGCATTTT
- TRBD1 TRBJ2-7 13 TRBV4-1 CASSQGPGGEQYF TGCGCCAGCAGCCAAGGACCAGGGGGCGAGCAGTACTTC
- - TRBJ2-7 15 TRBV11-2 CASSVGVPLSYEQYF TGTGCCAGCAGCGTAGGGGTTCCCCTCTCCTACGAGCAGTACTTC
- TRBD2 TRBJ2-5 15 TRBV11-3 CASSLGGLAEETQYF TGTGCCAGCAGCTTAGGGGGACTAGCGGAAGAGACCCAGTACTTC
- - TRBJ2-5 15 TRBV9 CASSVAPRHEETQYF TGTGCCAGCAGCGTAGCCCCCCGGCACGAGGAGACCCAGTACTTC
- - TRBJ1-5 15 TRBV19 CASSWGHISNQPQHF TGTGCCAGTAGTTGGGGACACATTAGCAATCAGCCCCAGCATTTT
- - TRBJ2-1 14 TRBV7-2 CASIPLQGWNEQFF TGTGCCAGCATCCCCCTTCAGGGGTGGAATGAGCAGTTCTTC
- TRBD1 TRBJ1-1 13 TRBV19 CASSITRDREAFF TGTGCCAGTAGTATCACCCGGGACAGGGAAGCTTTCTTT
- - TRBJ2-7 16 TRBV5-1 CASREGVWGDSYEQYF TGCGCCAGCAGGGAAGGTGTCTGGGGCGACTCCTACGAGCAGTACTTC
- - TRBJ1-1 13 TRBV10-1 CASSRDANTEAFF TGCGCCAGCAGTCGAGACGCGAACACTGAAGCTTTCTTT
- - TRBJ1-2 15 TRBV6-1 CASNLSGGSNYGYTF TGTGCCAGCAACTTATCCGGGGGCTCTAACTATGGCTACACCTTC
- - TRBJ2-7 15 TRBV27 CASSLWAPPVGEQYF TGTGCCAGCAGTTTATGGGCTCCCCCAGTGGGAGAGCAGTACTTC
once TRBD2 TRBJ2-1 16 TRBV27 CASSYGGLGHYNEQFF TGTGCCAGCAGTTATGGGGGACTAGGTCACTACAATGAGCAGTTCTTC
- - TRBJ2-7 14 TRBV5-1 CASSPARSRDEQYF TGCGCCAGCAGCCCAGCGCGTTCCAGGGACGAGCAGTACTTC
- TRBD1 TRBJ1-1 14 TRBV5-1 CASSLKGASTEAFF TGCGCCAGCAGCTTGAAGGGGGCGAGCACTGAAGCTTTCTTT
- TRBD2 TRBJ2-5 15 TRBV9 CASSPRGGGVMTQYF TGTGCCAGCAGCCCGAGGGGCGGGGGGGTGATGACCCAGTACTTC
- - TRBJ2-1 15 TRBV7-8 CASSLYGSSYNEQFF TGTGCCAGCAGCTTATATGGGAGCTCCTACAATGAGCAGTTCTTC
- TRBD1 TRBJ2-2 15 TRBV30 CASKQGELVTGELFF TGTGCCTCAAAACAGGGGGAACTAGTGACCGGGGAGCTGTTTTTT
- TRBD1 TRBJ2-7 14 TRBV11-2 CASSAGTGVYEQYF TGTGCCAGCAGCGCCGGGACAGGGGTCTACGAGCAGTACTTC
- TRBD2 TRBJ2-1 14 TRBV6-1 CASKGLAESNEQFF TGTGCCAGCAAGGGACTAGCGGAATCCAATGAGCAGTTCTTC
- - TRBJ2-7 12 TRBV2 CASSEQGYEQYF TGTGCCAGCAGCGAACAGGGCTACGAGCAGTACTTC
once TRBD1 TRBJ1-2 15 TRBV30 CAWSKAGQGYYGYTF TGTGCCTGGAGCAAGGCGGGACAGGGGTACTATGGCTACACCTTC
- TRBD2 TRBJ2-7 17 TRBV4-2 CASSQDVASGVSYEQYF TGTGCCAGCAGCCAAGACGTGGCTAGCGGAGTCTCCTACGAGCAGTACTTC
- TRBD1 TRBJ1-1 14 TRBV4-2 CASSPTGVNTEAFF TGTGCCAGCAGCCCGACAGGGGTGAACACTGAAGCTTTCTTT
- TRBD1 TRBJ2-1 14 TRBV6-5 CASSPGQVYNEQFF TGTGCCAGCAGTCCCGGACAGGTCTACAATGAGCAGTTCTTC
- - TRBJ2-2 20 TRBV9 CASSVDLSDAGGPNTGELFF TGTGCCAGCAGCGTAGATCTTTCGGATGCCGGCGGCCCGAACACCGGGGAGCTGTTTTTT
- - TRBJ2-1 14 TRBV5-1 CASSLRSSYNEQFF TGCGCCAGCAGCCTCAGGAGCTCCTACAATGAGCAGTTCTTC
- - TRBJ2-1 12 TRBV5-6 CASSFQVDEQFF TGTGCCAGCAGCTTTCAGGTTGATGAGCAGTTCTTC
few - TRBJ1-3 16 TRBV30 CAWRGGGYLSGNTIYF TGTGCCTGGAGGGGTGGTGGGTACCTCTCTGGAAACACCATATATTTT
- - TRBJ2-3 14 TRBV15 CATSREGGTDTQYF TGTGCCACCAGCAGAGAGGGCGGGACAGATACGCAGTATTTT
- - TRBJ2-7 14 TRBV9 CASSVTAGPYEQYF TGTGCCAGCAGCGTAACGGCGGGACCCTACGAGCAGTACTTC
- - TRBJ2-2 17 TRBV7-3 CASSPSRGTENTGELFF TGTGCCAGCAGCCCTTCCCGTGGGACGGAGAACACCGGGGAGCTGTTTTTT
- TRBD2 TRBJ2-5 14 TRBV11-2 CASSLGAGGETQYF TGTGCCAGCAGCTTAGGAGCGGGGGGGGAGACCCAGTACTTC
- - TRBJ1-2 14 TRBV14 CASSQEIGGDGYTF TGTGCCAGCAGCCAAGAGATAGGCGGGGATGGCTACACCTTC
once - TRBJ2-2 12 TRBV30 CAWRKGTWELFF TGTGCCTGGAGAAAGGGGACCTGGGAGCTGTTTTTT
- - TRBJ1-4 16 TRBV25-1 CASSWGKSATNEKLFF TGTGCCAGCAGTTGGGGGAAATCGGCAACTAATGAAAAACTGTTTTTT
- TRBD1 TRBJ1-2 16 TRBV11-2 CASSVSGTGGFYGYTF TGTGCCAGCAGCGTCTCCGGGACAGGGGGCTTCTATGGCTACACCTTC
few - TRBJ1-4 17 TRBV28 CASSLFLKGQGREKLFF TGTGCCAGCAGTTTATTCCTTAAAGGGCAGGGACGGGAAAAACTGTTTTTT
- - TRBJ1-5 14 TRBV7-6 CASSLGQGNQPQHF TGTGCCAGCAGCTTAGGGCAGGGGAATCAGCCCCAGCATTTT
- - TRBJ2-1 13 TRBV2 CASKLSVNNEQFF TGTGCCAGCAAACTTAGCGTCAACAATGAGCAGTTCTTC
- - TRBJ1-4 13 TRBV2 CASTDTFKGGLFF TGTGCCAGCACCGACACTTTCAAGGGTGGACTGTTTTTT
- TRBD2 TRBJ2-3 15 TRBV28 CASRRFSGGSDTQYF TGTGCCAGCAGAAGGTTCTCCGGGGGGTCAGATACGCAGTATTTT
- - TRBJ2-2 12 TRBV4-2 CASSLPTGELFF TGTGCCAGCAGCCTACCTACCGGGGAGCTGTTTTTT